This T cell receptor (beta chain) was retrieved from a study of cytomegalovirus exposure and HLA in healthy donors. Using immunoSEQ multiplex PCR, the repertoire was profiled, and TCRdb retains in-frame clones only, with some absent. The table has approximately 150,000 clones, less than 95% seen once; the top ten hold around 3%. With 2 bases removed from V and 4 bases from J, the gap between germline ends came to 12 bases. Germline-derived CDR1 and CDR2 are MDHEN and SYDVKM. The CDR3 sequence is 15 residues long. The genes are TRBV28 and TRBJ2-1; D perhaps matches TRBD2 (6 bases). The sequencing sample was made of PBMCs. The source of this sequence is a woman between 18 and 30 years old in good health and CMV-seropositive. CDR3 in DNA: TGTGCCAGCAGTTTAGAGAGGGGACTGTACAATGAGCAGTTCTTC. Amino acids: CASSLERGLYNEQFF.